This T cell receptor (beta chain) stems from a study of T cell responses to AZD1222 COVID-19 vaccine. On the study more broadly: Pooling was applied to second doses at about 4 or about 12 weeks. General study points: In all cases, repertoires were sampled only after the peak T cell response. Unmutated variant regions are reportedly the target of nearly half of TCRs that are spike-specific.

Profiling relied on immunoSEQ multiplex PCR, and the TCRdb table lists in-frame clones only, not all of them. The sample yields just over 95,000 clones, roughly 91% seen once. Turning to this clone: Its matching antigen is unknown.

The CDR3 is made up of 14 amino acids. The rearrangement links TRBV12-2 to TRBJ1-4. TRBV12-2 is termed a pseudogene. The specimen comprised peripheral blood, sampled on day 0 of AZD1222 vaccination. This clonotype was sampled from an adult in good health. CDR3 DNA sequence: TGTGCAAGTCGTTGGGACTCCGACAAGGAAAAACTGTTTTTT. Translation gives CASRWDSDKEKLFF.